Listed below are T cell receptor beta chains from one sample, sequenced in a study of blood T cells in healthy people across ages. TCRdb processed the 5' RACE reads anew with MiXCR; each CDR3 protein has one entry. The data hold fewer than 2,000,000 distinct CDR3 sequences, with about two fifths observed a single time. Sample: blood. These receptors all stem from a human donor in good health. CDR3s include the opening cysteine and the closing phenylalanine or tryptophan. The D gene is left open where the match is weak. Clone sizes are given selectively: once, few, many, or a class where the clone is expanded.

J	size	V	length	D	DNA	CDR3
TRBJ1-2	few	TRBV7-3	15	.	TGTGCCAGCAGCTTAAGGGAGACAAGGCCTTATGGCTACACCTTC	CASSLRETRPYGYTF
TRBJ1-5	few	TRBV12-3/TRBV12-4	16	.	TGTGCCAGCAGCCCCCCGTCGGACAAGGAGGGGAGGCCCCAGCATTTT	CASSPPSDKEGRPQHF
TRBJ2-3	.	TRBV6-2/TRBV6-3	15	.	TGTGCCAGCAGTTACGGGAGATTAGAAGAAGATACGCAGTATTTT	CASSYGRLEEDTQYF
TRBJ1-2	few	TRBV5-1	15	.	TGCGCCAGCAGCTTGGAGCCAGGTTATAACTATGGCTACACCTTC	CASSLEPGYNYGYTF
TRBJ2-3	.	TRBV20-1	14	TRBD2	TGCAGTGCTGCTATAGCGGGTCGCACAGATACGCAGTATTTT	CSAAIAGRTDTQYF
TRBJ2-7	.	TRBV6-6	15	TRBD1	TGTGCCAGCACCCCCGACAGGGACCTATACTACGAGCAGTACTTC	CASTPDRDLYYEQYF
TRBJ1-2	few	TRBV7-2	14	.	TGTGCCAGCAGCTTAGCCGGACACGGCTATGGCTACACCTTC	CASSLAGHGYGYTF
TRBJ2-1	.	TRBV11-2	20	TRBD2	TGTGCCAGCAGCTTAACAGCGGGACGGTACCAGAGGGGCTCCTACAATGAGCAGTTCTTC	CASSLTAGRYQRGSYNEQFF
TRBJ2-5	.	TRBV20-1	14	TRBD2	TGCAGTGCTCCGAGGGGGGCGGGAGGAGAGTCCCAGTACTTC	CSAPRGAGGESQYF
TRBJ2-7	once	TRBV2	12	.	TGTGCCAGCACCTTTAGCTCCTACGAGCAGTACTTC	CASTFSSYEQYF
TRBJ1-6	.	TRBV2	14	.	TGTGCCAGCGTGGGGGGGCGAAATAATTCACCCCTCCACTTT	CASVGGRNNSPLHF
TRBJ2-4	.	TRBV5-1	16	.	TGTGCCAGCAGCTTGGGGCTTCAGGGAGCCAAAAACATTCAGTACTTC	CASSLGLQGAKNIQYF
TRBJ2-7	.	TRBV29-1	13	.	TGCAGCGCGCTACAACAAGGGAACTACGAGCAGTACTTC	CSALQQGNYEQYF
TRBJ2-7	few	TRBV4-3	14	.	TGCGCCAGCAGCACCTACAGGAGCTCCTACGAGCAGTACTTC	CASSTYRSSYEQYF
TRBJ2-7	few	TRBV9	14	.	TGTGCCAGCAGCGTAGCTCCGAGAAGCTACGAGCAGTACTTC	CASSVAPRSYEQYF
TRBJ1-1	.	TRBV6-2/TRBV6-3	17	.	TGTGCCAGCAGTTACAACCCCTTTGGGGGGCTGAGCACTGAAGCTTTCTTT	CASSYNPFGGLSTEAFF
TRBJ2-1	.	TRBV4-1	14	.	TGCGCCAGCAGCCAAGTCTCGGGGACGGATGAGCAGTTCTTC	CASSQVSGTDEQFF
TRBJ2-1	.	TRBV3-1	16	.	TGTGCCAGCAGCCGGAGGAGCTTGAGCTCCTACAATGAGCAGTTCTTC	CASSRRSLSSYNEQFF
TRBJ1-2	.	TRBV13	19	.	TGTGCCAGCCGACCCCTTGTCCAGAGACAACGAGTTTTTAACTATGGCTACACCTTC	CASRPLVQRQRVFNYGYTF
TRBJ1-5	.	TRBV10-3	13	.	TGTGCCATCAGTGAGCAATCGGGGGGTCCTGTGCATTTT	CAISEQSGGPVHF
TRBJ2-7	few	TRBV11-2	17	TRBD2	TGTGCCAGCAGCTTAGGCCCCCTGACTAGCGGAGCCTACGAGCAGTACTTC	CASSLGPLTSGAYEQYF
TRBJ2-3	few	TRBV7-2	15	.	TGTGCCAGCAGCCTAGCACATCTCAGCACAGATACGCAGTATTTT	CASSLAHLSTDTQYF
TRBJ2-1	few	TRBV29-1	14	.	TGCAGTGGCGAATCAGTCGTGCCTTACAATGAGCAGTTCTTC	CSGESVVPYNEQFF
TRBJ1-2	.	TRBV10-3	13	.	TGTGCCATCAGTGAGATTACAGACTATGGCTACACCTTC	CAISEITDYGYTF
TRBJ2-1	.	TRBV4-3	16	.	TGCGCCAGCAGCCAAGGAAACACTCCTGTATACAATGAGCAGTTCTTC	CASSQGNTPVYNEQFF
TRBJ1-1	.	TRBV29-1	12	.	TGCAGCGTTGTCGAACAGTACACTGGAGCTTTCTTT	CSVVEQYTGAFF
TRBJ1-5	few	TRBV20-1	12	.	TGCAGTGCTAGAGATGACGATCAGCCCCAGCATTTT	CSARDDDQPQHF
TRBJ2-5	.	TRBV20-1	12	.	TGCAGTGCTAGGAGGGGCCGAGAGACCCAGTACTTC	CSARRGRETQYF
TRBJ1-5	few	TRBV12-3/TRBV12-4	14	TRBD1	TGTGCCAGCAGCCTCAGGGGGCATGGGCAGCCCCAGCATTTT	CASSLRGHGQPQHF
TRBJ1-1	few	TRBV4-1	17	TRBD1	TGCGCCAGCAGCCAACGACAGGGGGGCCCTAACAGCATTGAAGCTTTCTTT	CASSQRQGGPNSIEAFF
TRBJ2-5	.	TRBV20-1	18	TRBD1	TGCAGTGCAGATCTATACCGGGACAGGGGGGGTTTGCGAGAGACCCAGTACTTC	CSADLYRDRGGLRETQYF
TRBJ2-5	few	TRBV12-3/TRBV12-4	17	TRBD2	TGTGCCAGCAGTTCGTGGACTAGCGGGGGGGAGATAGAGACCCAGTACTTC	CASSSWTSGGEIETQYF
TRBJ1-2	.	TRBV10-3	14	.	TGTGCCATAGGGACCGGCACAGGGTTGGATGGCTACACCTTC	CAIGTGTGLDGYTF
TRBJ2-1	few	TRBV12-3/TRBV12-4	15	TRBD1	TGTGCCAGCAGTTTCCGGGACAGGGTTAGGGATGAGCAGTTCTTC	CASSFRDRVRDEQFF
TRBJ2-5	many	TRBV5-1	13	.	TGCGCCAGCAGCTTGGGACAGAAAGAGACCCAGTACTTC	CASSLGQKETQYF
TRBJ1-1	once	TRBV29-1	14	.	TGCAGCGTTGTTTGCGCAGGTGGAATCACTGAAGCTTTCTTT	CSVVCAGGITEAFF
TRBJ1-2	few	TRBV5-1	15	TRBD1	TGCGCCAGCAGCTTTGCACAGGGGGCGATAGATGGCTACACCTTC	CASSFAQGAIDGYTF
TRBJ2-3	.	TRBV28	15	TRBD1	TGTGCCAGCAGCCCGGACAGGGTGGGCACAGATACGCAGTATTTT	CASSPDRVGTDTQYF
TRBJ2-1	.	TRBV7-2	16	TRBD2	TGTGCCAGCAGCTTAACTAGCGGGGGGTTCGATACTGAGCAGTTCTTC	CASSLTSGGFDTEQFF
TRBJ2-7	.	TRBV15	14	.	TGTGCCACCAGCAGAGAGGGGGGGGCCCACGAGCAGTACTTC	CATSREGGAHEQYF
TRBJ2-5	.	TRBV24-1	16	TRBD1	TGTGCCACCAGTGAGCGGGACAGGGGCCTTCGGGAGACCCAGTACTTC	CATSERDRGLRETQYF
TRBJ1-2	.	TRBV7-6	14	.	TGTGCCAGCAGCCCCAGCCAGGGGTTTTTTGGCTACACCTTC	CASSPSQGFFGYTF
TRBJ1-2	few	TRBV11-2	17	.	TGTGCCAGCAGCTTGCAACCGATACAGGGATCGACGAGTGGCTACACCTTC	CASSLQPIQGSTSGYTF
TRBJ1-2	once	TRBV24-1	16	.	TGTACCACCAGTGATCAACAGACAGCCCTCCCCTATGGCTACACCTTC	CTTSDQQTALPYGYTF
TRBJ2-5	.	TRBV18	13	.	TGTGCCAGCTCACCGGATCAAGGAGAGACCCAGTACTTC	CASSPDQGETQYF